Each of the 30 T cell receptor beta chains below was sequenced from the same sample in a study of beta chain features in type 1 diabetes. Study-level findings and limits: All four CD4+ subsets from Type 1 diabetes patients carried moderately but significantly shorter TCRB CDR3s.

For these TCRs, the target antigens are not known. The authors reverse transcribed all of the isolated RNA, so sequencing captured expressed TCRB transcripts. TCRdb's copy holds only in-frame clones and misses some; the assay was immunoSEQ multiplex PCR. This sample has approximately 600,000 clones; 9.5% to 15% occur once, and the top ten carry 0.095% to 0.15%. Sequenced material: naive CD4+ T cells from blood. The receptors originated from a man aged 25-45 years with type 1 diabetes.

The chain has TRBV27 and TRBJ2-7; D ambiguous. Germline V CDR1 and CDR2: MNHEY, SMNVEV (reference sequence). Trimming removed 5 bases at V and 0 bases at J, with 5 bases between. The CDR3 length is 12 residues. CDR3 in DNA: TGTGCCAGCAGTCCCAGCTCCTACGAGCAGTACTTC. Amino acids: CASSPSSYEQYF.

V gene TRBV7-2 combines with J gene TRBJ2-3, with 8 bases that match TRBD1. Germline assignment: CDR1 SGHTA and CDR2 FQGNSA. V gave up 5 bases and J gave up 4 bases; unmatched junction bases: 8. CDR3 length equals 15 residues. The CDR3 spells CASSARGPTADTQYF. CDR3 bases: TGTGCCAGCAGCGCCAGGGGGCCAACGGCAGATACGCAGTATTTT.

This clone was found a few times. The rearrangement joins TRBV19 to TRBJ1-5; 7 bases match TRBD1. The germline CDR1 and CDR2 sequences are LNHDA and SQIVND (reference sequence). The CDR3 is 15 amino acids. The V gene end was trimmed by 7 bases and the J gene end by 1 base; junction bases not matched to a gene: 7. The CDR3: CASKWLQGSNQPQHF. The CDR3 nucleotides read TGTGCCAGTAAGTGGCTACAGGGGAGCAATCAGCCCCAGCATTTT.

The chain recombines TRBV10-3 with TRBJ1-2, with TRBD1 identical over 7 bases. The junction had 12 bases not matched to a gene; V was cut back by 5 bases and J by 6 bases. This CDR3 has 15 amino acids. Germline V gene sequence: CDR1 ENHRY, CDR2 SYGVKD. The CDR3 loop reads CAISRPDRVGDGYTF. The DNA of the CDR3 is TGTGCCATCAGTCGCCCCGACAGGGTAGGCGATGGCTACACCTTC.

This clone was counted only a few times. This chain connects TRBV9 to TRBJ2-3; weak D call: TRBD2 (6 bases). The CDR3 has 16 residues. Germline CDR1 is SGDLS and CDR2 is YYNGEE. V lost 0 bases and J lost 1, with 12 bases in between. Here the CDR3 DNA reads TGTGCCAGCAGCGTAGTGGGGACTTCCCGCACAGATACGCAGTATTTT. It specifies CASSVVGTSRTDTQYF.

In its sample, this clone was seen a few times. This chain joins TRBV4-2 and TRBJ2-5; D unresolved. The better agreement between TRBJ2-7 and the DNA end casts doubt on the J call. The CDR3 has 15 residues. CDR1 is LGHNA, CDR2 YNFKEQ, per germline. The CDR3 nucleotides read TGTGCCAGCAGCCAAGGGGTATCGGTAACCTACGAGCAGTACTTC. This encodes CASSQGVSVTYEQYF.

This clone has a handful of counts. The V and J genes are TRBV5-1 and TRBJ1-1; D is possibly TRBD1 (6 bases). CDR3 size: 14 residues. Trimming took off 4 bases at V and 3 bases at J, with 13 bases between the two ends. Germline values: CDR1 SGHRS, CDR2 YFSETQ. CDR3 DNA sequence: TGCGCCAGCAGCGGGACATGGGGGGACACTGAAGCTTTCTTT. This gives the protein CASSGTWGDTEAFF.

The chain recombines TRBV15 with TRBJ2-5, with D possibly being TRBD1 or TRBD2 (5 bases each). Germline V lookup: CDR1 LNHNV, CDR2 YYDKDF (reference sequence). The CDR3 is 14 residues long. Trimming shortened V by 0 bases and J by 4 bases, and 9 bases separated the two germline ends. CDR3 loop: CATSREAGTETQYF. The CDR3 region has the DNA TGTGCCACCAGCAGAGAAGCAGGGACAGAGACCCAGTACTTC.

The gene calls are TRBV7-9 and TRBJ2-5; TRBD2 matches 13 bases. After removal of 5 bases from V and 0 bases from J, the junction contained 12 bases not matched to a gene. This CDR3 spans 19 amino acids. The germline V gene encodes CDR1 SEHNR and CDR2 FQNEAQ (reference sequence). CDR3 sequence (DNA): TGTGCCAGCAGCCCCCACAGACTAGCGGGGGGACGGTACCAAGAGACCCAGTACTTC. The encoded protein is CASSPHRLAGGRYQETQYF.

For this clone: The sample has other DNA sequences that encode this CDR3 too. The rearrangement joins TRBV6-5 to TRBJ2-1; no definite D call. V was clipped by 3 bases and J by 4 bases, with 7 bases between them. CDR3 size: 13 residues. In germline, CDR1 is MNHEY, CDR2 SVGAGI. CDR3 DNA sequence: TGTGCCAGCAGTTATGTCCGGTACAATGAGCAGTTCTTC. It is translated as CASSYVRYNEQFF.

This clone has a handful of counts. CDR3 loop: CASSVSMGQYSYNEQFF. DNA for the CDR3: TGTGCCAGCAGCGTCTCCATGGGACAGTACTCCTACAATGAGCAGTTCTTC. The chain couples TRBV9 to TRBJ2-1, with TRBD1 matching 7 bases. Germline assignment: CDR1 SGDLS and CDR2 YYNGEE. The CDR3 extends over 17 amino acids. Trimming took 2 bases from V and 0 from J; bases not matched to a gene: 8.

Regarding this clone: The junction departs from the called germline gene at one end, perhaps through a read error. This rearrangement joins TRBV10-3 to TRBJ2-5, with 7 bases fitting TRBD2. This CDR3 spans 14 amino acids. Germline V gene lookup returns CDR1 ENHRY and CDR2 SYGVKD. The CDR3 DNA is TGTGCCAGCAGTGAAAAGCAGCGGGGAGAGACCCAGTACTTC. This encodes CASSEKQRGETQYF.

The CDR3 coding sequence is TGTGCCAGCAGCCAACGACTAGCGGGGGCACACACAGATACGCAGTATTTT. Translating gives CASSQRLAGAHTDTQYF. The gene calls are TRBV7-2 and TRBJ2-3, with TRBD2 matching 12 bases. Germline lookup yields CDR1 SGHTA and CDR2 FQGNSA. The CDR3 extends over 17 amino acids. J gave up 2 bases and V 5 bases, and 8 bases lay outside the gene matches.

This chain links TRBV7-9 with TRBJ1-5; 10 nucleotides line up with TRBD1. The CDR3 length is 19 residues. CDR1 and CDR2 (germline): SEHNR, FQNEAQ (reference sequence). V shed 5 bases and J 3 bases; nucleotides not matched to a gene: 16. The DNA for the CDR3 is TGTGCCAGCAGCATCTCCGGGACAGGGGTCCTACTTCCCAATCAGCCCCAGCATTTT. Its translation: CASSISGTGVLLPNQPQHF. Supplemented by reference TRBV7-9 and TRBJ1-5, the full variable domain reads DTGVSQNPRHKITKRGQNVTFRCDPISEHNRLYWYRQTLGQGPEFLTYFQNEAQLEKSRLLSDRFSAERPKGSFSTLEIQRTEQGDSAMYLCASSISGTGVLLPNQPQHFGDGTRLSIL.

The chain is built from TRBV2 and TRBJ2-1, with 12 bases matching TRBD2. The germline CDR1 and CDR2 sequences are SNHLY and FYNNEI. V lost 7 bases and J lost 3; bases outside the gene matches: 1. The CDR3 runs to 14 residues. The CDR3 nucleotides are TGTGCCAGCAAACTAGCGGGGGGCTACAATGAGCAGTTCTTC. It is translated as CASKLAGGYNEQFF.

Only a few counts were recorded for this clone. The CDR3 nucleotides read TGTGCCATCAGTGAAGGAAGGGAAAGCACAGATACGCAGTATTTT. It yields the protein CAISEGRESTDTQYF. V gene TRBV10-3 combines with J gene TRBJ2-3; D not resolved. V dropped 3 bases and J dropped 0 bases, with 10 bases sitting between them. Germline CDR1 and CDR2: ENHRY and SYGVKD. This CDR3 is built from 15 residues.

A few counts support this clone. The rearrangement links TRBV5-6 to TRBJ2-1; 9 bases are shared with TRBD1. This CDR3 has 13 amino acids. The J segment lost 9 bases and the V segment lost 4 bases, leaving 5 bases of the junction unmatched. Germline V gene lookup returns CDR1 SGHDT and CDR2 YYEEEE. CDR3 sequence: CASSSGTGLEQFF. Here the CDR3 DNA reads TGTGCCAGCAGCAGCGGGACAGGGCTTGAGCAGTTCTTC.

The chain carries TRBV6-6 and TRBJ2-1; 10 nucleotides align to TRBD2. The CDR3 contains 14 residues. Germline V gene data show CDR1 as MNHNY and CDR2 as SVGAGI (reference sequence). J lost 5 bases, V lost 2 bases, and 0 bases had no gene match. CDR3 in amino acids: CASSYLAGDNEQFF. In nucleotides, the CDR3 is TGTGCCAGCAGTTACCTAGCGGGGGACAATGAGCAGTTCTTC.

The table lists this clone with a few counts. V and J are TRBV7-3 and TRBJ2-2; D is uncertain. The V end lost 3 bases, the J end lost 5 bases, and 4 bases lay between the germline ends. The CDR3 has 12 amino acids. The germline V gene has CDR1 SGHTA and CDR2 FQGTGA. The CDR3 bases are TGTGCCAGCAGCTTCAATACCGGGGAGCTGTTTTTT. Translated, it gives CASSFNTGELFF.

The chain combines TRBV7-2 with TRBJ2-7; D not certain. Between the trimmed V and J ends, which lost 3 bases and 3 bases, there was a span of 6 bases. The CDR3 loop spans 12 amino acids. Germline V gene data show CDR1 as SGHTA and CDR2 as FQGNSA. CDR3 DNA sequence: TGTGCCAGCAGCTTGTTGGACTACGAGCAGTACTTC. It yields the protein CASSLLDYEQYF. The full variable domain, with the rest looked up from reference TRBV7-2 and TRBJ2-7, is GAGVSQSPSNKVTEKGKDVELRCDPISGHTALYWYRQSLGQGLEFLIYFQGNSAPDKSGLPSDRFSAERTGGSVSTLTIQRTQQEDSAVYLCASSLLDYEQYFGPGTRLTVT.

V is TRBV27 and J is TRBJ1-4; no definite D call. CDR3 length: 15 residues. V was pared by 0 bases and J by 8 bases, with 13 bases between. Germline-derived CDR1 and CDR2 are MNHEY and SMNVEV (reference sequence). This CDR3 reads CASSLSPAKGEKLFF. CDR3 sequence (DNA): TGTGCCAGCAGTTTATCGCCGGCCAAAGGGGAAAAACTGTTTTTT.

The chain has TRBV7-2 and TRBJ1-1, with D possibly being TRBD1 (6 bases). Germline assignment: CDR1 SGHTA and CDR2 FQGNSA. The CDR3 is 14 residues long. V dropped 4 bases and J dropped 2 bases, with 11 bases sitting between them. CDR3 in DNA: TGTGCCAGCAGCTCAGGACAGACTAACACTGAAGCTTTCTTT. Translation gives CASSSGQTNTEAFF.

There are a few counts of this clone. The CDR3 DNA reads TGCAGCGTTGATCCGGGGGGGCAAGAGACCCAGTACTTC. Amino acids: CSVDPGGQETQYF. This chain links TRBV29-1 with TRBJ2-5, with TRBD2 matching over 8 bases. Trimming cost V 3 bases and J 2 bases; bases outside gene matches: 2. The CDR3 is made up of 13 amino acids. CDR1 and CDR2 (germline): SQVTM, ANQGSEA. The whole variable domain, remainder taken from reference TRBV29-1 and TRBJ2-5, is SAVISQKPSRDICQRGTSLTIQCQVDSQVTMMFWYRQQPGQSLTLIATANQGSEATYESGFVIDKFPISRPNLTFSTLTVSNMSPEDSSIYLCSVDPGGQETQYFGPGTRLLVL.

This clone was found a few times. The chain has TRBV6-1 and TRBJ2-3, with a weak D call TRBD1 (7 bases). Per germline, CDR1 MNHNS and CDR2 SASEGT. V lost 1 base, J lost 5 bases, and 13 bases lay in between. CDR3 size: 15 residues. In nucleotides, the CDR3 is TGTGCCAGCAGTGAAGACCAGGGGGAGGTAGATACGCAGTATTTT. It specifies CASSEDQGEVDTQYF.

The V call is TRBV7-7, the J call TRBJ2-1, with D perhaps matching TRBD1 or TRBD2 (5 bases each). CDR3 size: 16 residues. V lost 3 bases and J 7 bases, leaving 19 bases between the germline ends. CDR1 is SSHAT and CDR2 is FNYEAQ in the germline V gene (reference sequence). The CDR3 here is CASSLGSGSGANEQFF. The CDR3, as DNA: TGTGCCAGCAGCTTGGGATCAGGGTCCGGGGCGAATGAGCAGTTCTTC.

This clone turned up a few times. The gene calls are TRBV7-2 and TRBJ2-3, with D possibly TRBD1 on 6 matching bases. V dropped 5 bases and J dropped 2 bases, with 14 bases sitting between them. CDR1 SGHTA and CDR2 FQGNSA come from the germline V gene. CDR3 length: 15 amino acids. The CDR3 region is CASSLTGFHTDTQYF. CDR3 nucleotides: TGTGCCAGCAGCCTAACAGGGTTCCACACAGATACGCAGTATTTT.

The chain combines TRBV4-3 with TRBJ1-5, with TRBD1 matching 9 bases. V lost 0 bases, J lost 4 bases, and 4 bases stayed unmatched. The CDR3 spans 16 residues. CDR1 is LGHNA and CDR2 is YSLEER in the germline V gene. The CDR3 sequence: CASSQDLGTGNQPQHF. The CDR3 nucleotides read TGCGCCAGCAGCCAAGATTTAGGGACAGGGAATCAGCCCCAGCATTTT.

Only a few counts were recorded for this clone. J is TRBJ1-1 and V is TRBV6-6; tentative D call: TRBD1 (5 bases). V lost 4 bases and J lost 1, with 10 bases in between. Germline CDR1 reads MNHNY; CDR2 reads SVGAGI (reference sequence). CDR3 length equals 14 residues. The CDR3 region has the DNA TGTGCCAGCAGTTCCCAGGGAGGGAACACTGAAGCTTTCTTT. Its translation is CASSSQGGNTEAFF.

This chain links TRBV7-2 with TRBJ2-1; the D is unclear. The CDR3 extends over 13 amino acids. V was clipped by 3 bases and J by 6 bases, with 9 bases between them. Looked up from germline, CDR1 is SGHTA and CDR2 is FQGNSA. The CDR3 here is CASSFQGPNEQFF. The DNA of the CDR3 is TGTGCCAGCAGCTTCCAAGGGCCCAATGAGCAGTTCTTC. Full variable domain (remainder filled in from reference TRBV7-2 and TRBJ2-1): GAGVSQSPSNKVTEKGKDVELRCDPISGHTALYWYRQSLGQGLEFLIYFQGNSAPDKSGLPSDRFSAERTGGSVSTLTIQRTQQEDSAVYLCASSFQGPNEQFFGPGTRLTVL.

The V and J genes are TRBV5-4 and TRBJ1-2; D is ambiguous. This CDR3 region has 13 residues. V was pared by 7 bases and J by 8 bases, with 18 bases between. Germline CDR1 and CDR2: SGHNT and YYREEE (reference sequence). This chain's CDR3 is CASSSAWARGYTF. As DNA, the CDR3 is TGTGCCAGCTCTTCTGCATGGGCCCGCGGCTACACCTTC. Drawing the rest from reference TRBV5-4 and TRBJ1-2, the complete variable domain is ETGVTQSPTHLIKTRGQQVTLRCSSQSGHNTVSWYQQALGQGPQFIFQYYREEENGRGNFPPRFSGLQFPNYSSELNVNALELDDSALYLCASSSAWARGYTFGSGTRLTVV.